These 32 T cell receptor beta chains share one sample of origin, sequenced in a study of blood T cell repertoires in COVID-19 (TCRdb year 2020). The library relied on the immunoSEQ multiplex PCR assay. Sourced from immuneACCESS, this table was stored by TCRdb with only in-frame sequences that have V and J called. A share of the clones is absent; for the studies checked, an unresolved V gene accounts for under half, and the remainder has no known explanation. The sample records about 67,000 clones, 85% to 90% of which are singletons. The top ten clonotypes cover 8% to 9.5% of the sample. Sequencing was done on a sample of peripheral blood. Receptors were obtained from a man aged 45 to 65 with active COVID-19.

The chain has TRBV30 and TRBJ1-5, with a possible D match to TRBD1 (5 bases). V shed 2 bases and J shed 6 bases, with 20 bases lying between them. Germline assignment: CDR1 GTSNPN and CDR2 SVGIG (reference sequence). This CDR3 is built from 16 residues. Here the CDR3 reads CAWSTGGASGSQPQHF. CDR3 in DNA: TGTGCCTGGAGTACGGGTGGGGCCTCAGGCAGTCAGCCCCAGCATTTT.

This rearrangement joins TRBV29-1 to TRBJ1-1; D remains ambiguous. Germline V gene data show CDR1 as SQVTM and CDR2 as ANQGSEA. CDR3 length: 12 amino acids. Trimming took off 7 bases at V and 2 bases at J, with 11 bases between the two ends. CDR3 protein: CSARRRNTEAFF. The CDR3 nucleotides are TGCAGCGCCCGTCGGAGAAACACTGAAGCTTTCTTT.

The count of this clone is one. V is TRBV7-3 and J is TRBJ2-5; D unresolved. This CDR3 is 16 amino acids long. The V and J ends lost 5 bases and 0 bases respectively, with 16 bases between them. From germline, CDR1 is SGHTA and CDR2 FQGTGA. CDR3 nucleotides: TGTGCCAGCAGCCCGGGTGGGTACAACCACCAAGAGACCCAGTACTTC. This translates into CASSPGGYNHQETQYF.

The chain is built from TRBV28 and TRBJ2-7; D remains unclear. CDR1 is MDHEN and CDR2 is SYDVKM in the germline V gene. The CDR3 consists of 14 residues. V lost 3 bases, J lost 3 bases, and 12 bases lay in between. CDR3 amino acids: CASSLASPGYEQYF. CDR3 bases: TGTGCCAGCAGTTTGGCTTCACCGGGCTACGAGCAGTACTTC.

CDR3 in DNA: TGTGCCAGCAGCTTGGCGGGACTAGCGACCCCCCGAGAGACCCAGTACTTC. Its protein product is CASSLAGLATPRETQYF. The chain has TRBV5-8 and TRBJ2-5; 10 bases fit TRBD2. From germline, CDR1 is SGHTS and CDR2 YDEGEE. Losses at the gene ends were 0 bases for V and 4 bases for J; bases not matched to a gene: 9. The CDR3 has 17 amino acids.

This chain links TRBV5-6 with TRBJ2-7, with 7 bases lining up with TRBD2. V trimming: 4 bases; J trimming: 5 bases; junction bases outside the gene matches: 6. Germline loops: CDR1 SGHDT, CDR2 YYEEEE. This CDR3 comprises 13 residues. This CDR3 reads CASSGGLVHEQYF. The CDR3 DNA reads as TGTGCCAGCAGCGGTGGACTAGTCCACGAGCAGTACTTC.

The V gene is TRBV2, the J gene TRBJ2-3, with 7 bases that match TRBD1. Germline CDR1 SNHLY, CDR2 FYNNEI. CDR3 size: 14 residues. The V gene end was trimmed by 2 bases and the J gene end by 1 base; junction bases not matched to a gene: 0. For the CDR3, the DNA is TGTGCCAGCAGTGAAACAGGGGGCACAGATACGCAGTATTTT. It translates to CASSETGGTDTQYF.

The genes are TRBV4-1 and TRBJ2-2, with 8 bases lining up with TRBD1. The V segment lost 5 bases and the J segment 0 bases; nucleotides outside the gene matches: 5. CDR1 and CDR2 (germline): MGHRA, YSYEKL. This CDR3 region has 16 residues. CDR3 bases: TGCGCCAGCAGCTTCATGGGACAGGCGAACACCGGGGAGCTGTTTTTT. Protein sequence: CASSFMGQANTGELFF.

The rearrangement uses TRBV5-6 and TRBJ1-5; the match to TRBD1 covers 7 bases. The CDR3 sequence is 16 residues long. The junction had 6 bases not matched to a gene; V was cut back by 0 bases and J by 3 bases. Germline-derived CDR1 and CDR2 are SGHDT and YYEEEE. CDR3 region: CASSLEGAEDNQPQHF. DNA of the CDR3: TGTGCCAGCAGCTTGGAGGGGGCAGAAGACAATCAGCCCCAGCATTTT.

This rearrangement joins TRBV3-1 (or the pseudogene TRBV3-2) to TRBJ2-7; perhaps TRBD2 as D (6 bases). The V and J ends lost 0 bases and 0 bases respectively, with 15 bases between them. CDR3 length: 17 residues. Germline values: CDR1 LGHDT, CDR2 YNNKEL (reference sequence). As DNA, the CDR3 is TGTGCCAGCAGCCAAGAGGGCGGGGAGATAAGCTCCTACGAGCAGTACTTC. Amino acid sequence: CASSQEGGEISSYEQYF.

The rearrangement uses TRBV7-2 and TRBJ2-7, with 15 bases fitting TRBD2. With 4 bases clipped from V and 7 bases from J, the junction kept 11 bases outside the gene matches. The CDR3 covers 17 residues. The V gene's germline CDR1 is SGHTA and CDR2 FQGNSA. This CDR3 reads CASSSGLAGGQRGEQYF. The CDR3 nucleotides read TGTGCCAGCAGCTCCGGACTAGCGGGAGGGCAAAGGGGAGAGCAGTACTTC.

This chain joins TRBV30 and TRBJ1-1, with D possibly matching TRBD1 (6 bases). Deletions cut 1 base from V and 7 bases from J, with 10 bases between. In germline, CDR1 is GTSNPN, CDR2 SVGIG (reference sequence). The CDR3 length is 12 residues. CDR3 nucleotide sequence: TGTGCCTGGAGTGGGGACACCAGTGAAGCTTTCTTT. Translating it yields CAWSGDTSEAFF.

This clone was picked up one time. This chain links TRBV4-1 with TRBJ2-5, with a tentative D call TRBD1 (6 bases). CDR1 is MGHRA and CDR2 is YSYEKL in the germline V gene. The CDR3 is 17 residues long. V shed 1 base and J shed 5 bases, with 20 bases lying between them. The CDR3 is CASSQASQGTPGETQYF. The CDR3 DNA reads TGCGCCAGCAGCCAAGCCTCACAGGGTACGCCCGGCGAGACCCAGTACTTC.

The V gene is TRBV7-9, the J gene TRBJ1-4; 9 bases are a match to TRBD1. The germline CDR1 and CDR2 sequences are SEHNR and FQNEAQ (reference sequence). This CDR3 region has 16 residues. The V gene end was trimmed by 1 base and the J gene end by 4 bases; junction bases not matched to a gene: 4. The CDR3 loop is CASSLVGGQGNEKLFF. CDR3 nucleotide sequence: TGTGCCAGCAGCTTAGTCGGGGGACAGGGTAATGAAAAACTGTTTTTT.

As DNA, the CDR3 is TGTGCCAGCACCCCGGCGGGCAGAACTTACTACGAGCAGTACTTC. This gives the protein CASTPAGRTYYEQYF. This chain connects TRBV11-2 to TRBJ2-7, with TRBD2 as a possible D gene (5 bases). Trimming took 7 bases from V and 3 from J, leaving 19 bases between them. Germline CDR1 reads SGHAT; CDR2 reads FQNNGV. The CDR3 runs 15 residues. The full variable domain, completed using reference TRBV11-2 and TRBJ2-7, is EAGVAQSPRYKIIEKRQSVAFWCNPISGHATLYWYQQILGQGPKLLIQFQNNGVVDDSQLPKDRFSAERLKGVDSTLKIQPAKLEDSAVYLCASTPAGRTYYEQYFGPGTRLTVT.

CDR3 sequence reads: CASSGEVAGGVNEQYF. Here the CDR3 DNA reads TGCGCCAGCAGTGGGGAGGTTGCAGGGGGCGTGAACGAGCAGTACTTC. The chain recombines TRBV5-1 with TRBJ2-7; 8 nucleotides agree with TRBD1. From germline, CDR1 is SGHRS and CDR2 YFSETQ. With 5 bases clipped from V and 5 bases from J, the junction kept 15 bases outside the gene matches. CDR3 length equals 16 residues.

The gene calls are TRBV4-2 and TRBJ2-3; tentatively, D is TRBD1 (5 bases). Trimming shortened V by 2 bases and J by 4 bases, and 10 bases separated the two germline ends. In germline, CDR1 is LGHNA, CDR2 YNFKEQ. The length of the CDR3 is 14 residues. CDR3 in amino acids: CASSQKKTADTQYF. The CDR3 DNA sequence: TGTGCCAGCAGCCAAAAAAAGACAGCAGATACGCAGTATTTT.

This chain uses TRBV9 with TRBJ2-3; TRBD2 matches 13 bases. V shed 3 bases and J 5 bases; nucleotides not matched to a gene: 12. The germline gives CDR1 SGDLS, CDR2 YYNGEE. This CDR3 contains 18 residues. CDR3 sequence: CASSDPRTSGSREDTQYF. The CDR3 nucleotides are TGTGCCAGCAGCGACCCTCGGACTAGCGGGAGTCGGGAAGATACGCAGTATTTT.

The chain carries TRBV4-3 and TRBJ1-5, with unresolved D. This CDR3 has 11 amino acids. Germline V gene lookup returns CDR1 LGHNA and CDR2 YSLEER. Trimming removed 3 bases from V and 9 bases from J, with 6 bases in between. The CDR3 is CASSHFRPQHF. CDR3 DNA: TGCGCCAGCAGCCATTTCCGGCCCCAGCATTTT.

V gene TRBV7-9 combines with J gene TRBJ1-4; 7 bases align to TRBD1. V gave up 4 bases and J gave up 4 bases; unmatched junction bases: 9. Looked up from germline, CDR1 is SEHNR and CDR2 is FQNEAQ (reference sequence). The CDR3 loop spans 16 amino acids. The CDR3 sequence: CASSSGGTALNEKLFF. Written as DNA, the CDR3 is TGTGCCAGCAGCTCTGGCGGGACAGCACTTAATGAAAAACTGTTTTTT.

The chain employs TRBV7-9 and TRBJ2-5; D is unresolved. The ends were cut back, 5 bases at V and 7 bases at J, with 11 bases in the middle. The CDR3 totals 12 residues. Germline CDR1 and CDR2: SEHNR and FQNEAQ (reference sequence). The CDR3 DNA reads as TGTGCCAGCAGCCCACTCTCCGGGACCCAGTACTTC. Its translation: CASSPLSGTQYF.

The CDR3 region is CASSSTGQNNGYTF. In DNA, the CDR3 is TGTGCCAGCAGTTCTACAGGGCAAAATAATGGCTACACCTTC. The V gene is TRBV28, the J gene TRBJ1-2; D might be TRBD1 (6 bases). Trimming took off 4 bases at V and 6 bases at J, with 15 bases between the two ends. The CDR3 spans 14 residues. Germline CDR1 MDHEN, CDR2 SYDVKM.

The chain's CDR3 is CAWSVPLYSYTF. Here the CDR3 DNA reads TGTGCCTGGAGTGTACCGCTGTACAGCTACACCTTC. The chain recombines TRBV30 with TRBJ1-2; D is uncertain. This CDR3 region has 12 residues. V was pared by 0 bases and J by 9 bases, with 11 bases between. Germline V CDR1 and CDR2: GTSNPN, SVGIG (reference sequence).

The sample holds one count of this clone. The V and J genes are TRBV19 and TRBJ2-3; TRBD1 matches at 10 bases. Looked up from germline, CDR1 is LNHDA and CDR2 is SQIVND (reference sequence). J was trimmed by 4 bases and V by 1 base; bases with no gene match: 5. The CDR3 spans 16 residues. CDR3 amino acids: CASSIGAGTGADTQYF. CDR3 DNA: TGTGCCAGTAGTATAGGAGCCGGGACAGGGGCAGATACGCAGTATTTT.

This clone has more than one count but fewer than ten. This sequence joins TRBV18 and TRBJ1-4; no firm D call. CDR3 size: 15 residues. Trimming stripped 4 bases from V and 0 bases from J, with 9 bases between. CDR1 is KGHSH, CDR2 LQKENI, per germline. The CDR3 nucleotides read TGTGCCAGCTCACTTTACACCACAACTAATGAAAAACTGTTTTTT. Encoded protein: CASSLYTTTNEKLFF.

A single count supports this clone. The CDR3 is CASSWRDRGRLGYTF. The CDR3 DNA reads as TGTGCCAGCAGCTGGAGGGACAGGGGGCGTCTTGGCTACACCTTC. The rearrangement links TRBV6-5 to TRBJ1-2, with 12 bases aligning to TRBD1. Germline-derived CDR1 and CDR2 are MNHEY and SVGAGI. The CDR3 length is 15 residues. V shed 6 bases and J 7 bases; nucleotides not matched to a gene: 9.

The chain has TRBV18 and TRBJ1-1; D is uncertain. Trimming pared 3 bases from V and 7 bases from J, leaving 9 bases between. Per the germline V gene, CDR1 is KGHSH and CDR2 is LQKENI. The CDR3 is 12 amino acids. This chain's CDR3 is CASSPMALEAFF. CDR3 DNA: TGTGCCAGCTCACCGATGGCCCTTGAAGCTTTCTTT.

The CDR3 DNA follows: TGTGCCAGCTCACCATCCGGGGATGAGCAGTTCTTC. The encoded protein is CASSPSGDEQFF. This rearrangement joins TRBV18 to TRBJ2-1; TRBD2 is a possible D gene (5 bases). The CDR3 covers 12 residues. In germline, CDR1 is KGHSH, CDR2 LQKENI. Between the trimmed V and J ends, which lost 2 bases and 8 bases, there was a span of 7 bases. Filled out from reference TRBV18 and TRBJ2-1, the complete variable domain reads NAGVMQNPRHLVRRRGQEARLRCSPMKGHSHVYWYRQLPEEGLKFMVYLQKENIIDESGMPKERFSAEFPKEGPSILRIQQVVRGDSAAYFCASSPSGDEQFFGPGTRLTVL.

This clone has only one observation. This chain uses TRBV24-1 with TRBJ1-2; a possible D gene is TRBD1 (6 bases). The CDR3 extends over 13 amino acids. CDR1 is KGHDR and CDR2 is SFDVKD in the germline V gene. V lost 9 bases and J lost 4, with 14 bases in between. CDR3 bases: TGTGCCACCTCCGAGGACAGATCCTATGGCTACACCTTC. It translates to CATSEDRSYGYTF.

CDR3 amino acids: CASSFLWGGRDTQYF. The CDR3 bases are TGTGCCAGCAGTTTCCTGTGGGGGGGCCGCGATACGCAGTATTTT. This sequence joins TRBV27 and TRBJ2-3; the D gene is possibly TRBD2 (7 bases). Trimming took 3 bases from V and 6 from J, leaving 16 bases between them. CDR1 and CDR2 (germline): MNHEY, SMNVEV (reference sequence). The CDR3 covers 15 residues.

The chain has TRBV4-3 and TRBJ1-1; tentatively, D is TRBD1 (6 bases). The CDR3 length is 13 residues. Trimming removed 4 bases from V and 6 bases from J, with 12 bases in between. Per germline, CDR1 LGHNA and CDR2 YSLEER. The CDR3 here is CASSLARGAEAFF. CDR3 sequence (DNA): TGCGCCAGCAGCCTCGCCAGGGGAGCTGAAGCTTTCTTT.

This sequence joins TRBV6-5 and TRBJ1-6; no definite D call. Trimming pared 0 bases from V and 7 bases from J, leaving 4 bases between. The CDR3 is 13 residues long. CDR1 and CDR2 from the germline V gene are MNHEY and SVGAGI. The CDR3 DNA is TGTGCCAGCAGTTACTCTAGCAATTCACCCCTCCACTTT. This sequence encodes CASSYSSNSPLHF.